The 20 T cell receptor beta chains below all came from one sample that was sequenced in a study of blood T cell repertoires in COVID-19. Sequencing was performed with immunoSEQ multiplex PCR; in TCRdb, only in-frame clones are kept and a portion is missing. The sample has around 100,000 clones, approximately 90% seen once. The sequencing input was peripheral blood. The source is a woman in her sixties or seventies who had recovered from COVID-19.

This chain joins TRBV10-3 and TRBJ2-1; 9 bases are shared with TRBD2. The V gene's germline CDR1 is ENHRY and CDR2 SYGVKD. Trimming at V came to 3 bases and at J to 7 bases, leaving 7 bases not matched to a gene. The CDR3 contains 15 residues. CDR3 region: CAISDSLLAGNEQFF. DNA of the CDR3: TGTGCCATCAGTGATAGCTTGCTAGCGGGGAATGAGCAGTTCTTC.

In this sample, this clone turned up a few times. The final CDR3 position lacks the conserved phenylalanine or tryptophan, pointing to a likely read error. No DNA is shown, since the ends of the CDR3 on it are uncertain; the CDR3 is the one TCRdb lists. V is TRBV5-8 and J is TRBJ2-7; the tabulated D call, TRBD2, remains unverified against the DNA. The CDR3 sequence runs 12 residues, both termini included. Germline V gene sequence: CDR1 SGHTS, CDR2 YDEGEE. The CDR3 spells CASSPSRLWRES.

The chain recombines TRBV2 with TRBJ2-3, with TRBD1 matching over 7 bases. The germline V gene encodes CDR1 SNHLY and CDR2 FYNNEI. V dropped 6 bases and J dropped 3; count of bases not matched to a gene: 9. The CDR3 has 15 amino acids. The CDR3: CASSGTVRETDTQYF. CDR3 nucleotides: TGTGCCAGCAGCGGGACAGTGAGGGAGACAGATACGCAGTATTTT.

This rearrangement joins TRBV18 to TRBJ2-5, with D perhaps TRBD1 (6 bases). The CDR3 is 14 residues long. V gave up 9 bases and J gave up 1 base, with 15 bases separating them. Germline V gives CDR1 KGHSH, CDR2 LQKENI. Written as DNA, the CDR3 is TGTGCCAGTCTGGACGGGACATCCCAAGAGACCCAGTACTTC. Its protein is CASLDGTSQETQYF.

V and J are TRBV4-3 and TRBJ1-3; 12 bases match TRBD1. Trimming cost V 2 bases and J 7 bases; bases outside gene matches: 3. The CDR3 spans 15 residues. The germline V gene has CDR1 LGHNA and CDR2 YSLEER. CDR3 nucleotides: TGCGCCAGCAGCCAATTCGGGACAGGGGGCAACACCATATATTTT. Its protein product is CASSQFGTGGNTIYF.

The chain combines TRBV7-3 with TRBJ2-1; possible D gene TRBD2, 6 bases. Germline CDR1 reads SGHTA; CDR2 reads FQGTGA. Trimming removed 6 bases from V and 1 base from J, with 13 bases in between. This CDR3 has 15 amino acids. The CDR3 sequence is CASSSPGLSYNEQFF. The CDR3 nucleotides are TGTGCCAGCAGTTCTCCGGGACTTTCCTACAATGAGCAGTTCTTC.

In this sample, this clone turned up once. The V and J genes are TRBV18 and TRBJ1-4; D possibly corresponds to TRBD1 (5 bases). CDR1 KGHSH and CDR2 LQKENI come from the germline V gene. This CDR3 spans 14 amino acids. V was pared by 2 bases and J by 3 bases, with 7 bases between. This CDR3 is CASSPAGSNEKLFF. In DNA form, the CDR3 reads TGTGCCAGCTCACCAGCAGGGTCTAATGAAAAACTGTTTTTT. Using reference TRBV18 and TRBJ1-4 for the parts outside the CDR3, the full variable domain is NAGVMQNPRHLVRRRGQEARLRCSPMKGHSHVYWYRQLPEEGLKFMVYLQKENIIDESGMPKERFSAEFPKEGPSILRIQQVVRGDSAAYFCASSPAGSNEKLFFGSGTQLSVL.

The chain has TRBV30 and TRBJ2-1; TRBD2 might be the D (5 bases). Per germline, CDR1 GTSNPN and CDR2 SVGIG (reference sequence). The CDR3 runs 13 residues. Trimming pared 2 bases from V and 12 bases from J, leaving 17 bases between. The chain's CDR3 is CAWSPRAVRRQFF. The CDR3 DNA reads as TGTGCCTGGAGTCCGAGGGCCGTTAGACGGCAGTTCTTC.

The CDR3 is CASSELGTYSYEQYF. Here the CDR3 DNA reads TGTGCCAGCAGTGAACTTGGGACATACTCCTACGAGCAGTACTTC. The chain links TRBV2 to TRBJ2-7; D possibly corresponds to TRBD1 (6 bases). CDR1 and CDR2 from the germline V gene are SNHLY and FYNNEI. The CDR3 covers 15 residues. V was pared by 2 bases and J by 0 bases, with 11 bases between.

The chain couples TRBV4-3 to TRBJ2-1, with D possibly TRBD2 on 5 matching bases. The ends were cut back, 2 bases at V and 4 bases at J, with 24 bases in the middle. The germline V gene encodes CDR1 LGHNA and CDR2 YSLEER. This CDR3 comprises 19 residues. For the CDR3, the DNA is TGCGCCAGCAGCCAATACTCAGAACCGTCTGTAAAGCGGTACAATGAGCAGTTCTTC. It is translated as CASSQYSEPSVKRYNEQFF.

The chain couples TRBV12-3 or TRBV12-4 to TRBJ1-1, with D possibly being TRBD1 (5 bases). V was pared by 7 bases and J by 4 bases, with 13 bases between. The CDR3 totals 13 residues. In DNA, the CDR3 is TGTGCCAGCACTAGACAGTTTAGCACTGAAGCTTTCTTT. Its translation is CASTRQFSTEAFF.

The rearrangement joins TRBV5-1 to TRBJ1-2; maybe TRBD1 (6 bases). Per germline, CDR1 SGHRS and CDR2 YFSETQ. The V and J ends lost 0 bases and 5 bases respectively, with 20 bases between them. This CDR3 has 17 amino acids. Here the CDR3 DNA reads TGCGCCAGCAGCTTGGATGACAGCAGAGGGGGGGTATATGGCTACACCTTC. As protein: CASSLDDSRGGVYGYTF.

The chain joins TRBV6-2 or TRBV6-3 to TRBJ2-5, with 7 bases fitting TRBD2. Losses at the gene ends were 4 bases for V and 4 bases for J; bases not matched to a gene: 6. CDR1 is MNHEY, CDR2 SVGEGT, per germline. The CDR3 consists of 14 residues. The CDR3 region has the DNA TGTGCCAGCAGTTTACGACTAGCAGGAGAGACCCAGTACTTC. It encodes CASSLRLAGETQYF.

The chain joins TRBV4-3 to TRBJ2-1; D is unclear. Germline CDR1 reads LGHNA; CDR2 reads YSLEER. The V end lost 3 bases, the J end lost 6 bases, and 12 bases lay between the germline ends. The CDR3 extends over 14 amino acids. The CDR3 sequence is CASSQRYGTNEQFF. DNA of the CDR3: TGCGCCAGCAGCCAGCGGTACGGTACCAATGAGCAGTTCTTC.

V and J are TRBV9 and TRBJ2-5, with 7 nucleotides matching TRBD1. This CDR3 contains 14 residues. J gave up 2 bases and V 0 bases, and 1 base lay outside the gene matches. Looked up from germline, CDR1 is SGDLS and CDR2 is YYNGEE. The CDR3 coding sequence is TGTGCCAGCAGCGTAGCAGGGGGTCAAGAGACCCAGTACTTC. This translates into CASSVAGGQETQYF. The complete variable domain, with remaining parts taken from reference TRBV9 and TRBJ2-5, reads DSGVTQTPKHLITATGQRVTLRCSPRSGDLSVYWYQQSLDQGLQFLIQYYNGEERAKGNILERFSAQQFPDLHSELNLSSLELGDSALYFCASSVAGGQETQYFGPGTRLLVL.

The CDR3 DNA sequence: TGCGCCAGCAGCCAAGCCCCGGGTGCGAACACTGAAGCTTTCTTT. Translation: CASSQAPGANTEAFF. This rearrangement joins TRBV4-1 to TRBJ1-1; no firm D call. Germline V CDR1 and CDR2: MGHRA, YSYEKL. The CDR3 has 15 amino acids. Trimming left V 1 base short and J 1 base short, with 10 bases between.

V usage is TRBV28 and J usage is TRBJ1-5; the match to TRBD1 covers 8 bases. The CDR3 length is 15 residues. The J segment lost 7 bases and the V segment lost 5 bases, leaving 10 bases of the junction unmatched. CDR1 and CDR2 (germline): MDHEN, SYDVKM. Here the CDR3 DNA reads TGTGCCAGCAGTCCCCCGGACAGGGTGGGCCAGCCCCAGCATTTT. This gives the protein CASSPPDRVGQPQHF.

As for this clone: The junction departs from germline at one end; a sequencing error may be responsible. This chain joins TRBV7-7 and TRBJ2-5; D perhaps matches TRBD2 (5 bases). The germline gives CDR1 SSHAT, CDR2 FNYEAQ (reference sequence). This CDR3 spans 13 amino acids. Written as DNA, the CDR3 is TGTGCTAGCAGCGAACGGGGAAAAGAGACCCAGTACTTC. Residues: CASSERGKETQYF.

The CDR3, as DNA: TGTGCCAGCAGTTATGTTAGCGGGAGTGGAGATACGCAGTATTTT. Protein product: CASSYVSGSGDTQYF. This chain links TRBV6-2 or TRBV6-3 with TRBJ2-3; 9 bases agree with TRBD2. The ends lost 3 bases at V and 5 bases at J; junction bases unmatched: 6. The CDR3 is 15 residues long. Germline assignment: CDR1 MNHEY and CDR2 SVGEGT.

V gene TRBV9 combines with J gene TRBJ1-2; no clear D. CDR1 and CDR2 (germline): SGDLS, YYNGEE. The CDR3 runs 14 residues. The germline V and J ends were trimmed by 3 bases and 4 bases, with 13 bases remaining between them. The CDR3: CASSARHSGYGYTF. CDR3 coding DNA: TGTGCCAGCAGCGCGCGACACTCCGGCTATGGCTACACCTTC. Full variable domain (outside the CDR3, taken from reference TRBV9 and TRBJ1-2): DSGVTQTPKHLITATGQRVTLRCSPRSGDLSVYWYQQSLDQGLQFLIQYYNGEERAKGNILERFSAQQFPDLHSELNLSSLELGDSALYFCASSARHSGYGYTFGSGTRLTVV.